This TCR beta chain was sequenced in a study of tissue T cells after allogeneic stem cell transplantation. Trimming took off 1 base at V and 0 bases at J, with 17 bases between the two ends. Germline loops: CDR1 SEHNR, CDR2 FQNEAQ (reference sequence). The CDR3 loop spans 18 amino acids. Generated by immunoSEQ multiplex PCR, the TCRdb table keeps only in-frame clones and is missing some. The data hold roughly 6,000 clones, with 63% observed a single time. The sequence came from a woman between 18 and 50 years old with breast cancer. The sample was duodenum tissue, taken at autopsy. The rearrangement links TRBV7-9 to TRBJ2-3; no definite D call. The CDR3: CASSLEERRTLSTDTQYF. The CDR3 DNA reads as TGTGCCAGCAGCTTAGAAGAGCGTCGAACACTAAGCACAGATACGCAGTATTTT.